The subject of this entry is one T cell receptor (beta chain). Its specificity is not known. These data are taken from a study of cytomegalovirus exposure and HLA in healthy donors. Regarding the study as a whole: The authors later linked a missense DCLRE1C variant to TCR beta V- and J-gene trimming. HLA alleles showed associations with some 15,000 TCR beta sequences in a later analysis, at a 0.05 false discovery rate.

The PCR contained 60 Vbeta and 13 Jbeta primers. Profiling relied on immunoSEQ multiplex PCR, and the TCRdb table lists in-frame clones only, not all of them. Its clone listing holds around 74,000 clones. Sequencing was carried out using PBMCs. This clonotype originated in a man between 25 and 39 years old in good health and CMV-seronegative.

In DNA, the CDR3 is TGTGCCAGCCTAGACAGGGGGCAACGTGAAAAACTGTTTTTT. Its protein product is CASLDRGQREKLFF. The chain employs TRBV9 and TRBJ1-4, with TRBD1 identical over 10 bases. Germline V CDR1 and CDR2: SGDLS, YYNGEE. The CDR3 has 14 amino acids. The V and J ends lost 7 bases and 7 bases, in that order; junction bases with no gene match: 7.